This T cell receptor beta chain was captured by sequencing in a study of cytomegalovirus exposure and HLA in healthy donors. Study results and caveats: Researchers reported in a later analysis that a missense DCLRE1C variant was tied to TCR beta V- and J-gene trimming. An analysis was carried out later, and it reportedly showed fewer N-insertions in an Asian-associated ancestry cluster than the 666-donor mean.

About this clone itself: Its antigen is not identified.

PCR employed 60 Vbeta and 13 Jbeta primers. Generated by immunoSEQ multiplex PCR, the TCRdb table keeps only in-frame clones and is missing some. This table holds about 200,000 clones, 65% to 85% found once. The trim removed 0 bases at V and 3 bases at J, leaving 3 bases unmatched. The length of the CDR3 is 17 residues. Germline V gene data show CDR1 as LGHNA and CDR2 as YNFKEQ. V is TRBV4-2 and J is TRBJ2-5; 14 bases align to TRBD2. The source is a boy between 2 and 10 years old in good health and CMV-seronegative. The material sequenced was PBMCs. CDR3 sequence reads: CASSQDGLAGGKETQYF. CDR3 bases: TGTGCCAGCAGCCAAGACGGACTAGCGGGGGGAAAAGAGACCCAGTACTTC.